These T cell receptor beta chains were read from a single sample in a study of T cell repertoires in aging, cancer and after chemotherapy. A single record per CDR3 protein comes from TCRdb applying MiXCR to the multiplex PCR reads. The sample yields about 8,800 distinct CDR3 sequences, 25% to 40% seen once. The sequenced sample consisted of blood. The receptors stem from a human donor in good health. Both conserved end residues are part of each CDR3. The D gene is left open where the match is weak. Only some rows state a clone size, as once, few, many or a class for expanded clones.

D gene	V gene	CDR3 length	clone size	J gene	CDR3 DNA	CDR3 protein
TRBD1	TRBV6-1	13	few	TRBJ1-6	TGTGCCAGCCCGACAGGGCTCATGGGTCCCCTCCACTTT	CASPTGLMGPLHF
TRBD1	TRBV24-1	16	few	TRBJ2-3	TGTGCCACCAGTGATCTAGGACAGGGAAGCACAGATACGCAGTATTTT	CATSDLGQGSTDTQYF
-	TRBV19	13	few	TRBJ2-7	TGTGCCAGTAGTGCTCCGGGCGACGACGAGCAGTACTTC	CASSAPGDDEQYF
TRBD1	TRBV5-1	15	few	TRBJ2-5	TGCGCCAGCAGCTTGGCCGGGACAGAGAAAGAGACCCAGTACTTC	CASSLAGTEKETQYF
TRBD2	TRBV6-4	14	-	TRBJ2-1	TGTGCCAGCAGCGCCGGGACTAGCGGGAGACGGCAGTTCTTC	CASSAGTSGRRQFF
TRBD2	TRBV5-1	15	few	TRBJ2-5	TGCGCCAGCAGCTTGCAGCGGGGGCCGGGGGAGACCCAGTACTTC	CASSLQRGPGETQYF
-	TRBV11-3	15	-	TRBJ1-1	TGTGCCAGCAGCAGGGGAGCGGGGCGACCGACTGAAGCTTTCTTT	CASSRGAGRPTEAFF
TRBD1	TRBV10-3	15	-	TRBJ2-7	TGTGCCATCAGTGGGGACAGGGGCGGTACCTACGAGCAGTACTTC	CAISGDRGGTYEQYF
-	TRBV29-1	12	medium-sized	TRBJ2-3	TGCAGCGTGCAGGGATCCACAGATACGCAGTATTTT	CSVQGSTDTQYF
-	TRBV6-5	13	-	TRBJ1-1	TGTGCCAGCAGTTACGAAAAGAACACTGAAGCTTTCTTT	CASSYEKNTEAFF
-	TRBV27	13	few	TRBJ2-4	TGTGCCAGCAGTTTATCAGGCAAAAACATTCAGTACTTC	CASSLSGKNIQYF
TRBD2	TRBV13	16	few	TRBJ2-1	TGTGCCAGCAGCGGACTAGCGGGAGAAGTTGGCAATGAGCAGTTCTTC	CASSGLAGEVGNEQFF
-	TRBV6-5	14	-	TRBJ1-1	TGTGCCAGCAGTTACTCGAGGGTGAACACTGAAGCTTTCTTT	CASSYSRVNTEAFF
TRBD1	TRBV24-1	16	-	TRBJ1-2	TGTGCCACCAGTGATGCCGGGACAGGGGTACAGTATGGCTACACCTTC	CATSDAGTGVQYGYTF
TRBD2	TRBV4-3	14	-	TRBJ2-1	TGCGCCAGCAGCCAAGATTATGCTAGCGGGGTAAAGTTCTTC	CASSQDYASGVKFF
-	TRBV20-1	14	-	TRBJ1-2	TGCAGTGCCCGGAGCGGACGTCCTAACTATGGCTACACCTTC	CSARSGRPNYGYTF
TRBD2	TRBV29-1	14	medium-sized	TRBJ2-3	TGCAGCCCGTGGGGCGGGAGCCCCGCAGATACGCAGTATTTT	CSPWGGSPADTQYF
-	TRBV6-5	12	few	TRBJ1-5	TGTGCCAGCACCCAGCCGGGTCAGCCCCAGCATTTT	CASTQPGQPQHF
TRBD2	TRBV12-3/TRBV12-4	14	-	TRBJ2-7	TGTGCCAGCAGTGAGGTTGCGGGAGGGTACGAGCAGTACTTC	CASSEVAGGYEQYF
TRBD2	TRBV5-5	13	medium-sized	TRBJ2-3	TGTGCCAGCATGCGGGGGGGCACAGATACGCAGTATTTT	CASMRGGTDTQYF
-	TRBV5-1	16	-	TRBJ1-6	TGCGCCAGCAGCTCCGACGGCAGCAATTATAATTCACCCCTCCACTTT	CASSSDGSNYNSPLHF
-	TRBV19	13	-	TRBJ2-7	TGTGCCAGTAGCCCTGGGGTCCTCAACGAGCAGTACTTC	CASSPGVLNEQYF
-	TRBV11-3	14	-	TRBJ2-5	TGTGCCAGCAGCCATTTGAGGGGTTTAGAGACCCAGTACTTC	CASSHLRGLETQYF
TRBD2	TRBV5-6	14	-	TRBJ2-1	TGTGCCAGCGTCGGGGGGGCAGGTTACAATGAGCAGTTCTTC	CASVGGAGYNEQFF
-	TRBV11-3	14	-	TRBJ2-3	TGTGCCAGCAACCGGGACTCCGCGGGTGATACGCAGTATTTT	CASNRDSAGDTQYF
-	TRBV20-1	13	-	TRBJ2-1	TGCAGTGCCAGGGGGCTAGCGGTGGAGGAGCAGTTCTTC	CSARGLAVEEQFF
TRBD2	TRBV11-3	14	-	TRBJ2-5	TGTGCCAGCAGCCTACAGCGGGAGAGAGAGACCCAGTACTTC	CASSLQRERETQYF
-	TRBV11-3	15	medium-sized	TRBJ2-3	TGTGCCAGCAGCTTACTCTCAGGGGGGACAGATACGCAGTATTTT	CASSLLSGGTDTQYF
TRBD2	TRBV11-2	16	few	TRBJ2-1	TGTGCCAGCAGACCAGCGGGAACTGCCCCCTACAATGAGCAGTTCTTC	CASRPAGTAPYNEQFF
-	TRBV11-3	17	few	TRBJ1-5	TGTGCCAGCAGCTGGGGGGCGAGCAAGGGGAACAATCAGCCCCAGCATTTT	CASSWGASKGNNQPQHF